The TCR beta chain under discussion was sequenced for a study of OX40 agonist ivuxolimab in advanced cancers. Study conclusions and caveats: Relative to CD4+, CD8+ T cells held more expanded clones on average.

Per the germline V gene, CDR1 is MNHEY and CDR2 is SVGAGI. The CDR3 sequence is 15 residues long. Losses at the gene ends were 8 bases for V and 2 bases for J; bases not matched to a gene: 11. Some clones are missing from TCRdb's copy, which holds only in-frame ones; the method was immunoSEQ multiplex PCR. The sample includes 75,000 to 90,000 clones, 75% to 95% of them seen just once. This clone has only one observation. Its antigen is as yet unknown. The origin of this receptor is an adult with an advanced solid tumor such as melanoma, head and neck, liver or kidney cancer. Material: CD4+ or CD8+ T cells sorted from blood, obtained in a trial of the OX40 agonist ivuxolimab. The chain couples TRBV6-5 to TRBJ1-1; TRBD1 agrees at 7 bases. The CDR3: CASYSPGQLNTEAFF. The CDR3 coding sequence is TGTGCCAGCTATAGTCCGGGACAGCTAAACACTGAAGCTTTCTTT.